The TCR beta chain described here comes from a study of OX40 agonist ivuxolimab in advanced cancers. Some background on the complete study: The costimulatory receptor OX40 (CD134) was targeted by ivuxolimab, a fully human IgG2 agonistic monoclonal antibody. Three dose-escalation patients achieved partial responses, one with hepatocellular carcinoma and two with cutaneous melanoma. The monotherapy dose-escalation portion (N of about 57 patients) of the phase I ivuxolimab trial is reported in the paper. Peripheral TCRbeta sequencing was intended to test whether TCR sequence diversity was altered and clonal T-cell expansion was caused by ivuxolimab. A male proportion of 75% to 85% and a mean age of roughly 58 years, ranging from 23 to 79, were recorded for the dose-escalation cohort. Intravenous ivuxolimab was administered to patients every 2 weeks at six dose levels: 0.01, 0.1, 0.3, 1.5, 3 and 10 mg/kg. Among the 50 to 55 dose-escalation patients, about 19 had hepatocellular carcinoma, some 15 melanoma, 9 renal cell carcinoma and 9 head and neck cancer. Prior anti-PD-1, anti-PD-L1 or anti-CTLA-4 therapy was permitted, and checkpoint inhibitors had been received by roughly two fifths of dose-escalation patients.

As regards this clone: Its target antigen remains unknown. Base quality data are lacking; no much larger clone is found one base away.

What the work shows at the level of the full study, not this receptor alone: In the 0.1-3.0 mg/kg groups, partial responders had among the lowest normalized peripheral clonal expansion, particularly in CD8+ T cells. After ivuxolimab, expanded clones were on average more numerous among CD8+ T cells than among CD4+ T cells. Low levels of normalized T-cell clonal expansion were also shown by some nonresponding patients. Antigen specificity was not determined for the clonally expanded peripheral T cells. At doses of 0.1 to 3.0 mg/kg, clonal expansion of both CD4+ and CD8+ T cells in blood was seen between baseline and week 6.

CDR3 length: 16 amino acids, cysteine to phenylalanine. The CDR3 DNA has 48 bases and is translated from base 1. After removal of 5 bases from V and 0 bases from J, the junction retains 3 bases not matched to a gene. The CDR1 and CDR2 encoded by the germline V gene are SGHTA and FQGNSA. Genomic DNA was extracted from sorted cells for sequencing of the TCRbeta CDR3 region. The immunoSEQ Assay was used to sequence the TCRbeta CDR3 regions. TCRdb limited this immuneACCESS table to in-frame rearrangements with V and J called. A share of clones is missing; checked studies link under half to unresolved V genes, and the rest is unexplained. A total of roughly 74,000 clones appear in this sample, 75% to 90% of them only once. Together, the top ten hold more than 0.45% of the sample. Patients with autoimmune disease history or receiving systemic immunosuppression were excluded from the trial. Peripheral blood for TCR sequencing was collected from all dose cohorts at baseline, on cycle 4 day 1, and on cycle 7 day 1. Samples came from an open-label, multicenter, first-in-human phase I dose-escalation trial of ivuxolimab. Adults with locally advanced or metastatic melanoma, renal cell carcinoma, hepatocellular carcinoma or head and neck squamous cell carcinoma were enrolled in the trial. CD4+ and CD8+ T cells were sorted separately from peripheral blood before TCR sequencing.

Sample: CD4+ or CD8+ T cells sorted from blood, taken in a trial of the OX40 agonist ivuxolimab. The TCR sequence derives from an adult with an advanced solid tumor such as melanoma, head and neck, liver or kidney cancer. The sequence links TRBV7-2 to TRBJ1-3; TRBD1 matches 11 bases in the middle. CDR3 region: CASSADRGHSGNTIYF. The nucleotide sequence is TGTGCCAGCAGCGCGGACAGGGGGCACTCTGGAAACACCATATATTTT.